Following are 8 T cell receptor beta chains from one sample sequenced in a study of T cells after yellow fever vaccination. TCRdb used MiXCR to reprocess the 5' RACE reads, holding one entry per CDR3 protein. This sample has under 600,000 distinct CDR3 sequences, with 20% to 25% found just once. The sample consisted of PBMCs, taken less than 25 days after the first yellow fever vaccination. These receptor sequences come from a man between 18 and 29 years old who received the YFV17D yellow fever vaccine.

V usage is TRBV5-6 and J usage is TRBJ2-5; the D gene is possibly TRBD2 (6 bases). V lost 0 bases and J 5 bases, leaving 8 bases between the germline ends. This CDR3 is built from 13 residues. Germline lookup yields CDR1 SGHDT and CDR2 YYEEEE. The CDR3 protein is CASSLAAGETQYF. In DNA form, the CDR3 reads TGTGCCAGCAGCTTGGCCGCGGGGGAGACCCAGTACTTC. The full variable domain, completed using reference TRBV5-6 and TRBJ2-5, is DAGVTQSPTHLIKTRGQQVTLRCSPKSGHDTVSWYQQALGQGPQFIFQYYEEEERQRGNFPDRFSGHQFPNYSSELNVNALLLGDSALYLCASSLAAGETQYFGPGTRLLVL.

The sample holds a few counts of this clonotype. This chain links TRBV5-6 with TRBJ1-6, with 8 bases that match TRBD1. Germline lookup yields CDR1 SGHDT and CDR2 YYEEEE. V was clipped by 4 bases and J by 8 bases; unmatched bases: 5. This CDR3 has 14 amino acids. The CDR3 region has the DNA TGTGCCAGCAGCATGGACAGGGTTCATTCACCCCTCCACTTT. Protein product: CASSMDRVHSPLHF.

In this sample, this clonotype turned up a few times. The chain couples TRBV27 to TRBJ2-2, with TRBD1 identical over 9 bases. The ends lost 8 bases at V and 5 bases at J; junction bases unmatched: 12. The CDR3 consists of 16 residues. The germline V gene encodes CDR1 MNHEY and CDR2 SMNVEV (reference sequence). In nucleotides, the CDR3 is TGTGCCAGCCGTCCGACGGCGGGACAGGGTACCGGGGAGCTGTTTTTT. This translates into CASRPTAGQGTGELFF.

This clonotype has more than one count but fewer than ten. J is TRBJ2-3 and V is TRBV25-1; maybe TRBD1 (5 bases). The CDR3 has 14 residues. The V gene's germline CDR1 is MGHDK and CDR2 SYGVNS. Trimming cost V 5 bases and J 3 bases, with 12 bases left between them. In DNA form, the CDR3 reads TGTGCCAGCAGTTCAGGGTCGTGGACAGATACGCAGTATTTT. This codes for CASSSGSWTDTQYF.

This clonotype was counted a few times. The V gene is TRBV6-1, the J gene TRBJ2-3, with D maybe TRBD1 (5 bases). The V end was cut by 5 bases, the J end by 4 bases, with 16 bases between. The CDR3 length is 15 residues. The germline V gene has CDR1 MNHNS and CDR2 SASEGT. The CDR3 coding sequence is TGTGCCAGCAGTCTCTTCAGGGATCAGTCAGATACGCAGTATTTT. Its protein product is CASSLFRDQSDTQYF.

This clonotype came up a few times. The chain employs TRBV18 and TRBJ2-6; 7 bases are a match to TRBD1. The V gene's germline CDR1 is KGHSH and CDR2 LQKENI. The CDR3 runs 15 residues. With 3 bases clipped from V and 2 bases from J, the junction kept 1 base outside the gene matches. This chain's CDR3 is CASSPGQTGANVLTF. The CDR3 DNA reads TGTGCCAGCTCACCGGGACAGACTGGGGCCAACGTCCTGACTTTC.

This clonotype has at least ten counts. The CDR3 is CASSLGGGTGELFF. In nucleotides, the CDR3 is TGTGCCAGCAGCTTAGGCGGGGGAACCGGGGAGCTGTTTTTT. This chain uses TRBV9 with TRBJ2-2; TRBD2 matches at 7 bases. V dropped 4 bases and J dropped 5; count of bases not matched to a gene: 5. This CDR3 contains 14 residues. The germline V gene encodes CDR1 SGDLS and CDR2 YYNGEE.

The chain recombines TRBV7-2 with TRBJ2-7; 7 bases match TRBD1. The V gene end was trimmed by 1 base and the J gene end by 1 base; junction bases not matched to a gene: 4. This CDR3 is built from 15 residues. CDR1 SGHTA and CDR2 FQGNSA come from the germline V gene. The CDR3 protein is CASSLGGDRSYEQYF. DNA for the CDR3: TGTGCCAGCAGCTTAGGAGGGGACAGATCCTACGAGCAGTACTTC.